This entry lists 6 T cell receptor beta chains sequenced from one sample in a study of cytomegalovirus exposure and HLA in healthy donors. PCR primers comprised 60 Vbeta and 13 Jbeta primers. The method was immunoSEQ multiplex PCR; TCRdb's version includes in-frame clones alone and lacks a portion of them. The table has some 150,000 clones, over 60% seen once. The sequencing input was PBMCs. The receptors come from a man between 40 and 49 years old in good health and CMV-seronegative.

This clone was counted between two and nine times. The chain combines TRBV19 with TRBJ2-5; 9 bases fit TRBD2. The CDR3 is 15 amino acids. The junction had 5 bases not matched to a gene; V was cut back by 6 bases and J by 0 bases. Looked up from germline, CDR1 is LNHDA and CDR2 is SQIVND (reference sequence). The CDR3 here is CASREVAGDQETQYF. As DNA, the CDR3 is TGTGCCAGTAGAGAGGTAGCGGGAGACCAAGAGACCCAGTACTTC.

About this clone itself: This sample includes further DNA sequences coding for the same CDR3. The genes are TRBV5-1 and TRBJ2-5, with D uncertain. The CDR3 spans 11 residues. The germline V gene encodes CDR1 SGHRS and CDR2 YFSETQ. Trimming took 4 bases from V and 4 from J, leaving 5 bases between them. DNA of the CDR3: TGCGCCAGCAGCCTGAGAGAGACCCAGTACTTC. Translated: CASSLRETQYF.

This clone occurred a few times. DNA of the CDR3: TGTGCCATCTCAGGGCAGGGGCCTGACTACGAGCAGTACTTC. Protein product: CAISGQGPDYEQYF. The chain links TRBV10-3 to TRBJ2-7; possible D gene TRBD1, 6 bases. With 8 bases removed from V and 3 bases from J, the gap between germline ends came to 17 bases. The germline gives CDR1 ENHRY, CDR2 SYGVKD. The length of the CDR3 is 14 residues.

The rearrangement links TRBV19 to TRBJ1-2, with D unclear. Germline values: CDR1 LNHDA, CDR2 SQIVND (reference sequence). CDR3 length: 15 amino acids. V lost 9 bases and J lost 1, with 18 bases in between. The CDR3 DNA reads TGTGCCAGCGGGTCGGCCACCCGAGGTAACTATGGCTACACCTTC. Its translation: CASGSATRGNYGYTF.

The J gene is TRBJ1-4, the V gene TRBV28, with D possibly being TRBD1 (6 bases). CDR1 is MDHEN and CDR2 is SYDVKM in the germline V gene. Trimming left V 6 bases short and J 5 bases short, with 13 bases between. The CDR3 loop spans 14 amino acids. This chain's CDR3 is CASSEQGLNEKLFF. Written as DNA, the CDR3 is TGTGCCAGCAGCGAACAGGGTTTAAATGAAAAACTGTTTTTT.

Regarding this clone: The sample contains more than one DNA sequence encoding this CDR3. V usage is TRBV7-9 and J usage is TRBJ1-1, with D possibly matching TRBD1 (6 bases). The CDR3 loop spans 14 amino acids. V lost 1 base and J lost 5, with 11 bases in between. Germline V gives CDR1 SEHNR, CDR2 FQNEAQ (reference sequence). For the CDR3, the DNA is TGTGCCAGCAGCTTAGGGGGGCGAGGGACTGAAGCTTTCTTT. It yields the protein CASSLGGRGTEAFF.